Each of the 10 T cell receptor beta chains below was sequenced from the same sample in a study of blood T cells in healthy people across ages. Using a J-beta primer mix together with a sample-barcoded 5' primer, a second PCR was run for about 7 to 12 cycles. TCRdb used MiXCR to reprocess the 5' RACE reads, holding one entry per CDR3 protein. The sample records about 570,000 distinct CDR3 sequences, approximately 27% being singletons. Sequenced material: blood. The receptors were sampled from a woman in her sixties or seventies in good health.

The chain couples TRBV6-6 to TRBJ2-3; a possible D gene is TRBD1 (5 bases). The V end lost 2 bases, the J end lost 4 bases, and 10 bases lay between the germline ends. This CDR3 has 14 residues. CDR1 is MNHNY and CDR2 is SVGAGI in the germline V gene (reference sequence). The CDR3 protein is CASSYQGRADTQYF. CDR3 sequence (DNA): TGTGCCAGCAGTTACCAGGGTAGGGCAGATACGCAGTATTTT.

This clonotype was picked up a small number of times. This sequence joins TRBV3-1 and TRBJ2-2; possible D gene TRBD2, 7 bases. The germline CDR1 and CDR2 sequences are LGHDT and YNNKEL (reference sequence). This CDR3 is built from 15 residues. V lost 4 bases, J lost 5 bases, and 14 bases lay in between. CDR3: CASSLRGARTGELFF. The CDR3 bases are TGTGCCAGCAGCCTACGGGGGGCGCGTACCGGGGAGCTGTTTTTT. Full variable domain (outside the CDR3, taken from reference TRBV3-1 and TRBJ2-2): DTAVSQTPKYLVTQMGNDKSIKCEQNLGHDTMYWYKQDSKKFLKIMFSYNNKELIINETVPNRFSPKSPDKAHLNLHINSLELGDSAVYFCASSLRGARTGELFFGEGSRLTVL.

This sequence joins TRBV25-1 and TRBJ2-2; 7 nucleotides agree with TRBD2. CDR1 MGHDK and CDR2 SYGVNS come from the germline V gene. The length of the CDR3 is 15 residues. V was pared by 5 bases and J by 3 bases, with 6 bases of the junction left unmatched. The CDR3 is CASSMSGTHTGELFF. The CDR3 nucleotides are TGTGCCAGCAGTATGAGCGGGACCCACACCGGGGAGCTGTTTTTT.

This clonotype was observed many times. The genes are TRBV20-1 and TRBJ2-7, with 8 bases aligning to TRBD1. The length of the CDR3 is 16 residues. J was trimmed by 3 bases and V by 0 bases; bases with no gene match: 10. Germline V gene sequence: CDR1 DFQATT, CDR2 SNEGSKA (reference sequence). CDR3 protein: CSARDPGQGGVYEQYF. The CDR3 bases are TGCAGTGCTAGAGATCCTGGACAGGGTGGCGTCTACGAGCAGTACTTC.

This clonotype was seen only a few times. The chain is built from TRBV20-1 and TRBJ2-4, with D maybe TRBD2 (5 bases). This CDR3 spans 14 amino acids. The V end lost 5 bases, the J end lost 6 bases, and 17 bases lay between the germline ends. CDR1 DFQATT and CDR2 SNEGSKA come from the germline V gene (reference sequence). The CDR3 sequence is CSARVPGLGNIQYF. CDR3 bases: TGCAGTGCTCGAGTACCGGGGTTAGGAAACATTCAGTACTTC.

The chain couples TRBV2 to TRBJ2-1, with D uncertain. V was cut by 7 bases and J by 8 bases, with 12 bases left in between. Germline lookup yields CDR1 SNHLY and CDR2 FYNNEI. The CDR3 runs 12 residues. The CDR3 DNA follows: TGTGCCAGCACTGGGCTAGGCTATGAGCAGTTCTTC. Its translation is CASTGLGYEQFF.

This clonotype was observed a few times. This chain joins TRBV7-8 and TRBJ2-5, with 7 bases aligning to TRBD2. Gene TRBJ2-1 matches the end of the DNA better, so the J call may be wrong. The CDR3 has 15 residues. CDR1 and CDR2 (germline): SGHVS, FQNEAQ. The CDR3 region has the DNA TGTGCCAGCAGCCGGACGGGGGGTGGATACAATGAGCAGTTCTTC. Residues: CASSRTGGGYNEQFF.

This clonotype occurred a few times. The genes are TRBV29-1 and TRBJ2-2; D might be TRBD1 (6 bases). This CDR3 contains 14 residues. The V and J ends lost 5 bases and 14 bases respectively, with 24 bases between them. Germline V gene lookup returns CDR1 SQVTM and CDR2 ANQGSEA. The CDR3, as DNA: TGCAGCGTTTGTTTGGACAGAAACCCAGGGGTACTGTTTTTT. It encodes CSVCLDRNPGVLFF.

This clonotype was seen more than once but under ten times. The V call is TRBV10-3, the J call TRBJ2-1, with TRBD2 matching 7 bases. Germline V lookup: CDR1 ENHRY, CDR2 SYGVKD. The J segment lost 3 bases and the V segment lost 8 bases, leaving 10 bases of the junction unmatched. This CDR3 region has 15 residues. CDR3 loop: CAIGRGGDHYNEQFF. For the CDR3, the DNA is TGTGCCATCGGGAGGGGCGGGGACCACTACAATGAGCAGTTCTTC.

The J gene is TRBJ2-7, the V gene TRBV7-9; the match to TRBD2 covers 7 bases. The trim removed 3 bases at V and 1 base at J, leaving 6 bases unmatched. Germline V CDR1 and CDR2: SEHNR, FQNEAQ (reference sequence). This CDR3 is 15 amino acids long. The CDR3 sequence is CASSLGGPSSYEQYF. In nucleotides, the CDR3 is TGTGCCAGCAGCTTGGGAGGGCCCTCTTCCTACGAGCAGTACTTC.